The present entry profiles one T cell receptor beta chain with its context. Clones were sequenced by immunoSEQ multiplex PCR, and TCRdb holds only the in-frame ones, with some missing. Of about 55,000 clones in the sample, 88% were seen once. This entry is derived from a study of control samples from healthy donors and cancer patients. Material: blood. This clonotype was sampled from a man aged 45-65 years in good health.

The CDR3 here is CASRDPGDRDGYTF. The CDR3 DNA sequence: TGTGCCAGTAGAGATCCAGGGGATAGGGATGGCTACACCTTC. The chain has TRBV19 and TRBJ1-2; possibly TRBD1 for D (6 bases). V gave up 6 bases and J gave up 6 bases, with 17 bases separating them. Germline CDR1 LNHDA, CDR2 SQIVND (reference sequence). This CDR3 is built from 14 residues. Full variable domain (outside the CDR3, taken from reference TRBV19 and TRBJ1-2): DGGITQSPKYLFRKEGQNVTLSCEQNLNHDAMYWYRQDPGQGLRLIYYSQIVNDFQKGDIAEGYSVSREKKESFPLTVTSAQKNPTAFYLCASRDPGDRDGYTFGSGTRLTVV.